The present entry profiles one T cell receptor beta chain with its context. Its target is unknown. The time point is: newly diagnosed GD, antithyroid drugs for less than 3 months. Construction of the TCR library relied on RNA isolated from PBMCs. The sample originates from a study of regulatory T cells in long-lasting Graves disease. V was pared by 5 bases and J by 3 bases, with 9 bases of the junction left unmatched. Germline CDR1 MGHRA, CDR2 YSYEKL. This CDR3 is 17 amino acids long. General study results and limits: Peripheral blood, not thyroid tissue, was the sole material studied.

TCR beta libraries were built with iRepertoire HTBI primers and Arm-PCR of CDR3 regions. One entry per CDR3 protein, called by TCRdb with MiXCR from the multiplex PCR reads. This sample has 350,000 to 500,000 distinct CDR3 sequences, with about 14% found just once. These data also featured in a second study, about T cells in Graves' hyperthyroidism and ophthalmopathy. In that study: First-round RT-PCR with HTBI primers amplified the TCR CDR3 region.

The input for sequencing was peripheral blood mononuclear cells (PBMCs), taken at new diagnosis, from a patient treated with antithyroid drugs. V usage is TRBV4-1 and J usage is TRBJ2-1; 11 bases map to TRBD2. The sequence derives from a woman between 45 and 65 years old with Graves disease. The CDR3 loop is CASSGLFSGRDYNEQFF. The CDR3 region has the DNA TGCGCCAGCAGCGGGCTATTTAGCGGGAGGGACTACAATGAGCAGTTCTTC.